This entry features one T cell receptor beta chain sequence. What it recognizes is unknown. A sample-barcoded 5' primer and a J-beta primer mix were used in a second PCR of about 7 to 11 cycles. Each CDR3 protein is one row after TCRdb ran MiXCR on the 5' RACE reads. The table shows over 600,000 distinct CDR3 sequences, with about 21% occurring only once. The CDR3 consists of 16 residues. Germline lookup yields CDR1 SGHRS and CDR2 YFSETQ. V gave up 0 bases and J gave up 9 bases; unmatched junction bases: 9. These data belong to a study of blood T cells in healthy people across ages. Study-level points and caveats: Estimates of total diversity, which came from one million sequenced T cells, were considered to be underestimates. TCR beta diversity per million T cells fell roughly linearly with age.

The sample comprised blood. This receptor was taken from a man between 65 and 85 years old in good health. The chain uses TRBV5-1 and TRBJ2-3, with TRBD2 matching 11 bases. In DNA, the CDR3 is TGCGCCAGCAGCTTGGCCGGTAGCGGGAGGGCCGGCACGCAGTATTTT. Translation gives CASSLAGSGRAGTQYF.